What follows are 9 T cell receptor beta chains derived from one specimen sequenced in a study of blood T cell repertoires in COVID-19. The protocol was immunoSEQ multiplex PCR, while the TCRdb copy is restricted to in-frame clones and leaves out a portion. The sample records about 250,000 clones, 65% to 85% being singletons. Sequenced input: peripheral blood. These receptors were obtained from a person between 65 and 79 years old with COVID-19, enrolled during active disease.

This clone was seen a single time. CDR3 in amino acids: CASSKEGQGDSGANVLTF. Written as DNA, the CDR3 is TGTGCCAGCAGCAAAGAGGGACAGGGGGACTCTGGGGCCAACGTCCTGACTTTC. The gene calls are TRBV21-1 and TRBJ2-6; TRBD1, the table's D call, lacks a check against the DNA. TRBV21-1 is a documented pseudogene. The CDR3 runs 18 residues.

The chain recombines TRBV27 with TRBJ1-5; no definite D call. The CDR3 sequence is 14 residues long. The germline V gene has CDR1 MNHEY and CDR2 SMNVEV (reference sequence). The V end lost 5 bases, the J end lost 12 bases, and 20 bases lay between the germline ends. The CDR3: CASSEVIPGALQHF. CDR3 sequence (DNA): TGTGCCAGCAGTGAAGTAATACCGGGAGCCCTCCAGCATTTT.

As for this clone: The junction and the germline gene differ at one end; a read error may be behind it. CDR3 sequence reads: CSARGPGEGF. The CDR3 bases are TGCAGTGCTAGAGGTCCAGGGGAGGGGTTC. The rearrangement links TRBV20-1 to TRBJ2-7; TRBD2 is a possible D gene (7 bases). The CDR3 is 10 residues long. The germline CDR1 and CDR2 sequences are DFQATT and SNEGSKA (reference sequence).

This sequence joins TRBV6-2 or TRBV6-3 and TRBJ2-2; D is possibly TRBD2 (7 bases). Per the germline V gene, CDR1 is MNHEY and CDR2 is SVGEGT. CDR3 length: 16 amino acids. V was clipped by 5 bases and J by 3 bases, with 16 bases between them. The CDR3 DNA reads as TGTGCCAGCAGTCCCCTGGGGGGGGCTGACACCGGGGAGCTGTTTTTT. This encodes CASSPLGGADTGELFF.

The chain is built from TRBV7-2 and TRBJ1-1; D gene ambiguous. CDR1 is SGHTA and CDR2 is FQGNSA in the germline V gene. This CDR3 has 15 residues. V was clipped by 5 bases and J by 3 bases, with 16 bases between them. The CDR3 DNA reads TGTGCCAGCAGCCCCAGTCGAGGGATGTACACTGAAGCTTTCTTT. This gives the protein CASSPSRGMYTEAFF.

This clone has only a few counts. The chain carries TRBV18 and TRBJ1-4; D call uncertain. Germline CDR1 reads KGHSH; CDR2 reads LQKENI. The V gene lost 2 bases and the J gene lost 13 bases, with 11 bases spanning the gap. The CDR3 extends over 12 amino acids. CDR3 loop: CASSPSTTGLFF. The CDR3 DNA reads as TGTGCCAGCTCACCATCGACCACGGGACTGTTTTTT.

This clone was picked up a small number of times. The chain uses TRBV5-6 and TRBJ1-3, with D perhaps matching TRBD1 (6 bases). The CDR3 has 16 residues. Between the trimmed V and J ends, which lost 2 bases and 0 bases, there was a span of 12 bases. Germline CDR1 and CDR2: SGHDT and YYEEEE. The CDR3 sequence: CASSFWTAISGNTIYF. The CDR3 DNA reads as TGTGCCAGCAGCTTCTGGACAGCTATCTCTGGAAACACCATATATTTT. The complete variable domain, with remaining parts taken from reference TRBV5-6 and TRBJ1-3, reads DAGVTQSPTHLIKTRGQQVTLRCSPKSGHDTVSWYQQALGQGPQFIFQYYEEEERQRGNFPDRFSGHQFPNYSSELNVNALLLGDSALYLCASSFWTAISGNTIYFGEGSWLTVV.

In DNA, the CDR3 is TGTGCCAGCAGTTGGGAGGAATTTACCTACGAGCAGTACTTC. It is translated as CASSWEEFTYEQYF. This chain connects TRBV28 to TRBJ2-7, with D maybe TRBD2 (6 bases). V was shortened by 4 bases and J by 2 bases, with 12 bases between the two germline ends. Germline CDR1 MDHEN, CDR2 SYDVKM. This CDR3 is built from 14 residues.

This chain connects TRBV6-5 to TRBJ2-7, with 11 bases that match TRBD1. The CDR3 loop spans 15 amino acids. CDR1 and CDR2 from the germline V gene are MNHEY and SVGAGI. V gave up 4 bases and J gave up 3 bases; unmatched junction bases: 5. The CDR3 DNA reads TGTGCCAGCAGTTCGATCGGGACAGGGGGCTACGAGCAGTACTTC. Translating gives CASSSIGTGGYEQYF.